This T cell receptor (beta chain) was sequenced during a study of blood T cell repertoires in COVID-19. The method was immunoSEQ multiplex PCR; TCRdb's version includes in-frame clones alone and lacks a portion of them. The repertoire holds under 150,000 clones, with approximately 85% as singletons. The length of the CDR3 is 12 residues. Trimming took 4 bases from V and 6 from J, leaving 8 bases between them. Germline V gene lookup returns CDR1 LGHDT and CDR2 YNNKEL (reference sequence). This clonotype was obtained from a human donor in a cohort sampled during active COVID-19. V gene TRBV3-1 (or the pseudogene TRBV3-2) combines with J gene TRBJ2-3; D ambiguous. The specimen was peripheral blood. The CDR3 region is CASSPDLDTQYF. The CDR3 DNA reads as TGTGCCAGCAGCCCAGACTTGGATACGCAGTATTTT.